Each of the 24 T cell receptor beta chains below was sequenced from the same sample in a study of CD8+ T cells in alopecia areata. TCR sequencing used cDNA made by reverse transcription of extracted RNA. Clones were sequenced by immunoSEQ multiplex PCR, and TCRdb holds only the in-frame ones, with some missing. The profile shows about 270,000 clones, roughly 60% of them singletons. Treatment indicated: oral pan-JAK inhibitor, 5-10 mg twice daily. The sequenced sample was CD4+ T cells sorted from blood, obtained at roughly week 52, from a patient treated with tofacitinib. The receptor set was obtained from a human donor with alopecia areata.

The gene calls are TRBV9 and TRBJ2-3, with TRBD2 identical over 9 bases. Germline lookup yields CDR1 SGDLS and CDR2 YYNGEE. The CDR3 covers 15 residues. Losses at the gene ends were 4 bases for V and 5 bases for J; bases not matched to a gene: 8. Here the CDR3 reads CASSSWTSEVDTQYF. Here the CDR3 DNA reads TGTGCCAGCAGCTCCTGGACTAGCGAGGTAGATACGCAGTATTTT.

The chain uses TRBV27 and TRBJ2-5; the D gene is possibly TRBD2 (7 bases). CDR1 is MNHEY and CDR2 is SMNVEV in the germline V gene (reference sequence). The ends were cut back, 5 bases at V and 1 base at J, with 11 bases in the middle. The CDR3 sequence is 14 residues long. The CDR3 sequence is CASSLGGAQETQYF. CDR3 nucleotides: TGTGCCAGCAGTCTAGGGGGGGCCCAAGAGACCCAGTACTTC.

V is TRBV27 and J is TRBJ2-3; the D gene could be TRBD1 or TRBD2 (5 bases each). The CDR3 is 15 amino acids. Germline values: CDR1 MNHEY, CDR2 SMNVEV (reference sequence). V was cut by 3 bases and J by 2 bases, with 12 bases left in between. The CDR3 nucleotides are TGTGCCAGCAGTTTTCAGGGCCGGGACACAGATACGCAGTATTTT. Amino acids: CASSFQGRDTDTQYF.

The chain recombines TRBV5-1 with TRBJ1-1, with D possibly matching TRBD1 (5 bases). There are 13 residues in the CDR3. The germline gives CDR1 SGHRS, CDR2 YFSETQ. The CDR3 DNA is TGCGCGGCGAGGGCCAGGGTAGACACTGAAGCTTTCTTT. Protein sequence: CAARARVDTEAFF.

The CDR3 region is CASSNNEKLFF. For the CDR3, the DNA is TGTGCCAGCAGTAACAATGAAAAACTGTTTTTT. The chain is built from TRBV6-5 and TRBJ1-4; D is undetermined. V was cut by 5 bases and J by 5 bases, with 3 bases left in between. CDR1 and CDR2 from the germline V gene are MNHEY and SVGAGI. The CDR3 runs 11 residues.

V is TRBV7-9 and J is TRBJ2-3; D possibly corresponds to TRBD2 (7 bases). This CDR3 has 13 residues. CDR1 is SEHNR and CDR2 is FQNEAQ in the germline V gene (reference sequence). With 4 bases removed from V and 6 bases from J, the gap between germline ends came to 11 bases. The CDR3 sequence is CASSYAGADTQYF. CDR3 DNA sequence: TGTGCCAGCAGCTATGCGGGGGCTGATACGCAGTATTTT.

This clone occurred a few times. The rearrangement links TRBV19 to TRBJ2-3, with D hard to call. The CDR3 contains 14 residues. CDR1 is LNHDA, CDR2 SQIVND, per germline (reference sequence). Trimming stripped 2 bases from V and 5 bases from J, with 11 bases between. The CDR3 here is CASSISGFGDTQYF. As DNA, the CDR3 is TGTGCCAGTAGTATATCCGGGTTTGGAGATACGCAGTATTTT. The whole variable domain, remainder taken from reference TRBV19 and TRBJ2-3, is DGGITQSPKYLFRKEGQNVTLSCEQNLNHDAMYWYRQDPGQGLRLIYYSQIVNDFQKGDIAEGYSVSREKKESFPLTVTSAQKNPTAFYLCASSISGFGDTQYFGPGTRLTVL.

The chain uses TRBV6-5 and TRBJ2-3; 8 bases agree with TRBD2. V trimming: 5 bases; J trimming: 5 bases; junction bases outside the gene matches: 9. Germline V CDR1 and CDR2: MNHEY, SVGAGI. The CDR3 is 15 amino acids. CDR3 nucleotides: TGTGCCAGCAGTCGGGCCAGCGGGGGCAGAGATACGCAGTATTTT. Amino acid sequence: CASSRASGGRDTQYF.

The chain carries TRBV29-1 and TRBJ1-1; 7 positions agree with TRBD1. V lost 7 bases, J lost 2 bases, and 7 bases stayed unmatched. The CDR3 has 13 amino acids. CDR1 and CDR2 (germline): SQVTM, ANQGSEA. This chain's CDR3 is CSGRGQQNTEAFF. CDR3 nucleotide sequence: TGCAGCGGGAGGGGACAGCAAAACACTGAAGCTTTCTTT.

This clone was seen just once. V and J are TRBV27 and TRBJ2-1; 8 bases fit TRBD1. The CDR3 spans 14 residues. The trim removed 5 bases at V and 4 bases at J, leaving 4 bases unmatched. Germline lookup yields CDR1 MNHEY and CDR2 SMNVEV (reference sequence). CDR3 loop: CASSPRTGYNEQFF. The CDR3, as DNA: TGTGCCAGCAGTCCTCGGACAGGGTACAATGAGCAGTTCTTC.

The rearrangement joins TRBV4-1 to TRBJ1-3; D gene ambiguous. This CDR3 region has 15 residues. Trimming left V 1 base short and J 7 bases short, with 14 bases between. Germline CDR1 MGHRA, CDR2 YSYEKL. In DNA, the CDR3 is TGCGCCAGCAGCCAAGCGTCCCCCCGGTCGAACACCATATATTTT. Translated: CASSQASPRSNTIYF.

The chain joins TRBV11-2 to TRBJ2-7; 11 nucleotides line up with TRBD2. CDR1 SGHAT and CDR2 FQNNGV come from the germline V gene. V lost 8 bases and J lost 6; bases outside the gene matches: 12. This CDR3 region has 15 residues. The CDR3 DNA is TGTGCCAGCTATCCCGGTAGCGGGGGGGCTACCGAGCAGTACTTC. Protein product: CASYPGSGGATEQYF. Using reference TRBV11-2 and TRBJ2-7 for the parts outside the CDR3, the full variable domain is EAGVAQSPRYKIIEKRQSVAFWCNPISGHATLYWYQQILGQGPKLLIQFQNNGVVDDSQLPKDRFSAERLKGVDSTLKIQPAKLEDSAVYLCASYPGSGGATEQYFGPGTRLTVT.

This clone turned up a few times. The chain recombines TRBV7-2 with TRBJ1-1; D unclear. V was cut by 5 bases and J by 4 bases, with 11 bases left in between. The CDR3 consists of 13 residues. Germline loops: CDR1 SGHTA, CDR2 FQGNSA. Here the CDR3 DNA reads TGTGCCAGCAGCCAGATGACCGCCACTGAAGCTTTCTTT. It encodes CASSQMTATEAFF.

The sample holds a few counts of this clone. The rearrangement joins TRBV15 to TRBJ2-5, with D perhaps TRBD1 or TRBD2 (5 bases each). The CDR3 is made up of 14 amino acids. The germline gives CDR1 LNHNV, CDR2 YYDKDF (reference sequence). Trimming shortened V by 5 bases and J by 2 bases, and 12 bases separated the two germline ends. CDR3 coding DNA: TGTGCCACCAGCGGACATGGCGGGCAAGAGACCCAGTACTTC. It specifies CATSGHGGQETQYF.

This clone was seen only a few times. The chain combines TRBV30 with TRBJ2-3, with D hard to call. V was cut by 3 bases and J by 2 bases, with 9 bases left in between. This CDR3 has 13 residues. Germline CDR1 is GTSNPN and CDR2 is SVGIG (reference sequence). As DNA, the CDR3 is TGTGCCTGGAGGGGAATAAACACAGATACGCAGTATTTT. Its protein product is CAWRGINTDTQYF.

V usage is TRBV27 and J usage is TRBJ2-7; unclear D gene. V was cut by 0 bases and J by 0 bases, with 9 bases left in between. The CDR3 has 15 residues. Germline V gene sequence: CDR1 MNHEY, CDR2 SMNVEV (reference sequence). This CDR3 reads CASSLSFPASYEQYF. DNA for the CDR3: TGTGCCAGCAGTTTATCGTTCCCAGCCTCCTACGAGCAGTACTTC.

V gene TRBV23-1 combines with J gene TRBJ1-5; D unclear. TRBV23-1 is an ORF for which the function is uncertain. The CDR3 length is 13 residues. V lost 4 bases, J lost 3 bases, and 7 bases lay in between. CDR3 nucleotide sequence: TGCGCCAGCAGTCCCGACGCCAATCAGCCCCAGCATTTT. It is translated as CASSPDANQPQHF.

This clone appeared a few times. This chain connects TRBV30 to TRBJ2-3; D perhaps matches TRBD1 (5 bases). The length of the CDR3 is 13 residues. Trimming shortened V by 4 bases and J by 3 bases, and 11 bases separated the two germline ends. Germline CDR1 and CDR2: GTSNPN and SVGIG (reference sequence). The CDR3 sequence: CAWTVAGTDTQYF. The DNA for the CDR3 is TGTGCCTGGACCGTAGCAGGGACAGATACGCAGTATTTT.

The rearrangement uses TRBV7-2 and TRBJ2-5, with a possible D match to TRBD1 (5 bases). The CDR3 consists of 14 residues. CDR1 SGHTA and CDR2 FQGNSA come from the germline V gene. Trimming took off 4 bases at V and 4 bases at J, with 13 bases between the two ends. The CDR3 sequence is CASSSGQGPETQYF. DNA of the CDR3: TGTGCCAGCAGCTCCGGGCAGGGTCCAGAGACCCAGTACTTC. The entire variable domain, with the rest obtained from reference TRBV7-2 and TRBJ2-5, is as follows: GAGVSQSPSNKVTEKGKDVELRCDPISGHTALYWYRQSLGQGLEFLIYFQGNSAPDKSGLPSDRFSAERTGGSVSTLTIQRTQQEDSAVYLCASSSGQGPETQYFGPGTRLLVL.

This clone was seen more than once but under ten times. V is TRBV7-6 and J is TRBJ2-1; maybe TRBD2 (6 bases). The V end lost 1 base, the J end lost 4 bases, and 11 bases lay between the germline ends. Germline CDR1 SGHVS, CDR2 FNYEAQ. This CDR3 region has 15 residues. The CDR3 DNA follows: TGTGCCAGCAGCTTAGACTCCGGGGGTTACAATGAGCAGTTCTTC. This encodes CASSLDSGGYNEQFF.

The chain carries TRBV13 and TRBJ2-7; 9 nucleotides agree with TRBD1. Trimming removed 5 bases from V and 4 bases from J; junction bases left unmatched: 12. This CDR3 contains 16 residues. Germline lookup yields CDR1 PRHDT and CDR2 FYEKMQ (reference sequence). The CDR3 bases are TGTGCCAGCAGCCTCCGCTCCGGGACAGGGTGGTACGAGCAGTACTTC. Its protein product is CASSLRSGTGWYEQYF.

J is TRBJ2-3 and V is TRBV11-2, with TRBD2 identical over 12 bases. The CDR3 covers 15 residues. Germline trimming cut 8 bases from V and 2 bases from J; bases unmatched to any gene: 5. Germline V gives CDR1 SGHAT, CDR2 FQNNGV. Written as DNA, the CDR3 is TGTGCCAGCGGCCCTAGCGGGGGGGCCACAGATACGCAGTATTTT. Translation: CASGPSGGATDTQYF.

This clone showed up just once. The chain employs TRBV27 and TRBJ2-7, with 10 bases that match TRBD1. This CDR3 contains 16 residues. The germline CDR1 and CDR2 sequences are MNHEY and SMNVEV (reference sequence). Trimming took 6 bases from V and 5 from J; bases not matched to a gene: 13. The CDR3 loop reads CASSLDRGRFGDEQYF. The CDR3 nucleotides are TGTGCCAGCAGCCTCGACAGGGGGCGATTCGGCGACGAGCAGTACTTC.

The chain has TRBV7-2 and TRBJ1-2; the D gene is possibly TRBD1 (5 bases). There are 12 residues in the CDR3. With 6 bases removed from V and 6 bases from J, the gap between germline ends came to 11 bases. CDR1 SGHTA and CDR2 FQGNSA come from the germline V gene. Here the CDR3 reads CASRLTGDGYTF. CDR3 bases: TGTGCCAGCAGGCTGACGGGGGATGGCTACACCTTC. Full variable domain (rest looked up from reference TRBV7-2 and TRBJ1-2): GAGVSQSPSNKVTEKGKDVELRCDPISGHTALYWYRQSLGQGLEFLIYFQGNSAPDKSGLPSDRFSAERTGGSVSTLTIQRTQQEDSAVYLCASRLTGDGYTFGSGTRLTVV.